The present T cell receptor beta chain was sequenced within a study of T-cell memory formation after mild COVID-19 (TCRdb year 2021). About the study as a whole: TCR sequence clusters from the two donors were largely donor specific. T-cell clones expanding and contracting after mild COVID-19 in a couple of donors were tracked by longitudinal TCRalpha and TCRbeta repertoire sequencing. The cohort was made up of two young adult volunteers, one female and one male, who were previously healthy.

Ficoll-Paque density gradient centrifugation was the method used to isolate PBMCs. Sequencer: Illumina NovaSeq 6000. TCRalpha and TCRbeta cDNA libraries were built by 5'RACE with constant-segment primers, adding sample barcodes and unique molecular identifiers. RNA was extracted from every sample with Trizol reagent. The libraries were amplified in two PCR steps, and the second step added a second sample barcode and Illumina TruSeq adapters. Sequencing of the libraries was done on an Illumina NovaSeq, producing 2 x 150 bp paired-end reads. Per the original workflow: With migec v1.2.7, reads were demultiplexed and then collapsed into UMI-guided consensus sequences. Using mixcr v2.1.11, UMI consensuses were aligned to TRA and TRB V and J templates and then assembled into clonotypes. Clonotypes were classified as expanded or contracted when called significant by both edgeR and NoisET, with noise models trained on biological replicates. For edgeR calls, the cutoffs were a false discovery rate-adjusted p below 0.01 and a log2 fold-change threshold of 1. As an exploratory analysis of dynamics, PCA with hierarchical clustering was applied to max-normalized trajectories of the 1000 most abundant clonotypes. Each responding clone was given a CD4 or CD8 phenotype based on the CD4+ and CD8+ repertoires, which had been sequenced separately. The public sequencing data were trimmed at Q25 with fastp and processed into clonotypes with MiXCR by TCRdb, which kept only in-frame beta chains. Every entry covers one CDR3 protein and lists the most common genes and DNA from its rows. TCRdb's processing, not the authors' own work, is the source of the V and J calls. The sample table holds 35,000 to 55,000 distinct CDR3 sequences, of which approximately 9.6% were seen once. The leading ten clones occupy 12% of the sample.

The CDR3 spans 15 residues, from the cysteine through the phenylalanine. CDR3 DNA only is kept here, 45 bases in frame from base 1. Sequences SGHNT (CDR1) and YYREEE (CDR2) are obtained from the germline V gene (reference sequence). The germline V and J ends show losses of 4 bases and 3 bases respectively, and no gene match explains 4 bases of the junction. A word on this clonotype: The clone's antigen remains unknown. No base qualities exist here, and no much larger clone lies one base off it.

The study at large found these results: SARS-CoV-2 specificity of the second-wave clones peaking on day 37 was not confirmed. The study included only two mild cases, and larger cohorts that include severe cases with pre-infection samples were judged to be necessary. The detection of some responding clones in pre-infection memory suggests that pre-existing cross-reactive memory T cells joined the SARS-CoV-2 response. Contracting CD4+ clones appeared mostly in the CM and EM memory subsets, whereas CD8+ clones were enriched in EMRA. From day 15 to 85, contracting clones showed balanced CD4/CD8 phenotypes, whereas a second wave of clones that expanded from day 15 to 37 leaned towards CD4+.

This receptor was identified in an adult woman who had mild COVID-19 (a few samples of this study predate the infection). The sample titles of this study are shuffled in the database, so cell type and time point are left out; the donor was told from shared clones. The material sequenced was PBMCs or a T cell subset sorted from them (not recorded which). The chain is encoded by TRBV5-4 joined to TRBJ2-2; TRBD1 agrees with 9 junctional bases. The base sequence is TGTGCCAGCAGCCCGGGACAGGGATACACCGGGGAGCTGTTTTTT. This codes for CASSPGQGYTGELFF. With all but the CDR3 taken from the reference TRBV5-4 and TRBJ2-2 genes, the full variable domain is: ETGVTQSPTHLIKTRGQQVTLRCSSQSGHNTVSWYQQALGQGPQFIFQYYREEENGRGNFPPRFSGLQFPNYSSELNVNALELDDSALYLCASSPGQGYTGELFFGEGSRLTVL.